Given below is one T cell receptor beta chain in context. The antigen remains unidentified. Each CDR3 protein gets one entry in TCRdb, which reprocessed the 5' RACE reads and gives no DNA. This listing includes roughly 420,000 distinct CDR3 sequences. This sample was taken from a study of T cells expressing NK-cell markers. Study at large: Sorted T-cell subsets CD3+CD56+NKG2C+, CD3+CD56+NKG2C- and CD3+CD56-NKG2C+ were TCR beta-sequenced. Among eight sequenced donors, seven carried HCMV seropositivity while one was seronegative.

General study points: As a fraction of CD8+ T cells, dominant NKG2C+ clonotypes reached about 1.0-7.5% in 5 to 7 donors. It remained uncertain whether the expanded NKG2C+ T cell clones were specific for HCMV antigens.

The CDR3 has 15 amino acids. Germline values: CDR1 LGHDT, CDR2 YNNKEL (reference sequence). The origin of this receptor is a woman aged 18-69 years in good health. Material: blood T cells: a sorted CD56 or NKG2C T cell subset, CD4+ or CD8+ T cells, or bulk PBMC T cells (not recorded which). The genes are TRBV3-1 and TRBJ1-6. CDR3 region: CASSQDGPGNSPLHF.